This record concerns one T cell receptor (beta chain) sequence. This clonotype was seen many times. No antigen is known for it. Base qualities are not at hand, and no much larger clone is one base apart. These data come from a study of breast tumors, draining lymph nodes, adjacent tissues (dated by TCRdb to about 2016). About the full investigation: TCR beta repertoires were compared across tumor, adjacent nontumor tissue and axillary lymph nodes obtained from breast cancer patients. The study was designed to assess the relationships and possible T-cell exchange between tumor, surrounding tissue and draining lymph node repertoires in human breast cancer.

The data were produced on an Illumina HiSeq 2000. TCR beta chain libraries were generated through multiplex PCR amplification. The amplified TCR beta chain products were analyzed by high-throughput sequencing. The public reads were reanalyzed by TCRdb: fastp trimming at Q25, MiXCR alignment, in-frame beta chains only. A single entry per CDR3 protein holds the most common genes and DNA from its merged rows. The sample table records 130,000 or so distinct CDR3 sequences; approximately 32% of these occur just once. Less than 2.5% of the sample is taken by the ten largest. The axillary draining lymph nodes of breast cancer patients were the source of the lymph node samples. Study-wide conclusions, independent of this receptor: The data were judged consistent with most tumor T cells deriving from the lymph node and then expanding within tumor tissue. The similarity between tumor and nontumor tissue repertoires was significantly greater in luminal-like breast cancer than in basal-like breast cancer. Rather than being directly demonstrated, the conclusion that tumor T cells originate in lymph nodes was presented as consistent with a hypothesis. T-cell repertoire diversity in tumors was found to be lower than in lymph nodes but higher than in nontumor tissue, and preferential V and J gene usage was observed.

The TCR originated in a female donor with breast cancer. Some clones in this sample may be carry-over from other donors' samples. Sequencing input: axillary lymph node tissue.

The DNA sequence is given as TGTGCCAGCAGTGACCGACAGGGAAGGGAGCAGTTCTTC. Translated, this is CASSDRQGREQFF. The chain joins TRBV6-6 to TRBJ2-1, and TRBD1 aligns with 7 junction nucleotides. The germline V gene (reference sequence) specifies MNHNY as CDR1 and SVGAGI as CDR2. Here V drops 5 bases and J drops 10 bases, and the junction holds 8 bases not matched to any gene. The CDR3 starts with the cysteine, ends with the phenylalanine, and has 13 residues. Only the CDR3 DNA stays, 39 bases, in frame from base 1.